The rows below give T cell receptor beta chains drawn from one sample of a study of metastatic and nonmetastatic thyroid tumors. TCRdb ran MiXCR on the PCR reads. Of about 38,000 clones in the sample, about 30% were seen once. The specimen was blood. The receptors stem from a male donor with papillary thyroid cancer or a benign thyroid nodule (not recorded which). Some clones in this sample may be carry-over from other donors' samples. Both conserved end residues are part of each CDR3. The D gene is left open where the match is weak. Size tells how often a clone was seen (once, few, many) or the class of an expanded clone, and some rows leave it out.

J gene | D gene | V gene | clone size | CDR3 protein | CDR3 DNA
TRBJ2-5 | TRBD2 | TRBV7-8 | - | CASSLYTGGETQYF | TGTGCCAGCAGCTTATATACGGGGGGAGAGACCCAGTACTTC
TRBJ2-5 | - | TRBV27 | few | CASSLFRVSQETQYF | TGTGCCAGCAGTTTATTCCGGGTCTCCCAAGAGACCCAGTACTTC
TRBJ2-2 | - | TRBV6-1 | medium-sized | CASKVAAANTGELFF | TGTGCCAGCAAAGTAGCGGCTGCGAACACCGGGGAGCTGTTTTTT
TRBJ2-7 | TRBD2 | TRBV12-3/TRBV12-4 | - | CASRGTSLEQYF | TGTGCCAGCAGAGGGACTAGTCTCGAGCAGTACTTC
TRBJ1-3 | - | TRBV7-6 | many | CATRGSSGNTIYF | TGTGCCACGAGAGGGAGCTCTGGAAACACCATATATTTT
TRBJ2-1 | - | TRBV28 | medium-sized | CASSSKAANEQFF | TGTGCCAGCAGTTCGAAAGCCGCCAATGAGCAGTTCTTC
TRBJ2-1 | - | TRBV5-4 | many | CASATGLDSNEQFF | TGTGCCAGCGCAACGGGGCTGGACAGCAATGAGCAGTTCTTC
TRBJ2-7 | TRBD1 | TRBV20-1 | - | CSAKPGTGLYDQYF | TGCAGTGCTAAACCCGGGACAGGCCTCTACGATCAGTACTTC
TRBJ2-6 | TRBD2 | TRBV4-2 | few | CASSQDGGAGANVLTF | TGTGCCAGCAGCCAAGATGGGGGGGCTGGGGCCAACGTCCTGACTTTC
TRBJ2-2 | - | TRBV3-1 | - | CASSQSTGELFF | TGTGCCAGCAGCCAATCCACCGGGGAGCTGTTTTTT
TRBJ1-5 | TRBD1 | TRBV20-1 | many | CSAAPTRGLGNQPQHF | TGCAGTGCTGCCCCAACCAGGGGGTTAGGCAATCAGCCCCAGCATTTT
TRBJ2-1 | - | TRBV20-1 | medium-sized | CSARGGWTQNPNEQFF | TGCAGTGCTAGAGGAGGGTGGACCCAGAACCCCAATGAGCAGTTCTTC
TRBJ2-2 | TRBD1 | TRBV6-1 | few | CASSEGTGETGELFF | TGTGCCAGCAGTGAGGGGACAGGGGAAACCGGGGAGCTGTTTTTT
TRBJ2-7 | TRBD1 | TRBV18 | - | CASSYGTGSYEQYF | TGTGCCAGTTCATATGGGACAGGTTCCTACGAGCAGTACTTC
TRBJ2-1 | TRBD2 | TRBV6-2/TRBV6-3 | - | CASSETSGTYNEQFF | TGTGCCAGCAGTGAGACTAGCGGAACATACAATGAGCAGTTCTTC
TRBJ1-2 | - | TRBV28 | medium-sized | CASSLAGGTDYGYTF | TGTGCCAGCAGTTTGGCAGGCGGGACGGACTATGGCTACACCTTC
TRBJ2-5 | - | TRBV19 | many | CASSALGVRETQYF | TGTGCCAGTAGCGCCTTGGGAGTGAGGGAGACCCAGTACTTC
TRBJ2-7 | - | TRBV28 | - | CASSFGHPHEQYF | TGTGCCAGCAGTTTTGGACACCCCCACGAGCAGTACTTC
TRBJ2-5 | TRBD2 | TRBV20-1 | - | CSASRSGRASVLETQYF | TGCAGTGCTAGTCGTAGCGGGAGGGCCTCGGTTCTAGAGACCCAGTACTTC
TRBJ1-1 | TRBD1 | TRBV27 | once | CASSLSTGLNTEAFF | TGTGCCAGCAGTTTATCGACAGGGCTTAACACTGAAGCTTTCTTT
TRBJ2-7 | - | TRBV3-1 | many | CASSPDGSSSYEQYF | TGTGCCAGCAGCCCCGACGGCAGTAGCTCCTACGAGCAGTACTTC
TRBJ2-1 | - | TRBV20-1 | many | CSARDGRGDEQFF | TGCAGTGCTAGAGATGGTCGGGGTGATGAGCAGTTCTTC
TRBJ2-7 | - | TRBV6-1 | medium-sized | CASSEGGGADEQYF | TGTGCCAGCAGTGAAGGTGGGGGTGCGGACGAGCAGTACTTC
TRBJ2-7 | - | TRBV6-1 | medium-sized | CASGPQEYEQYF | TGTGCCAGCGGCCCCCAAGAATACGAGCAGTACTTC
TRBJ1-5 | TRBD1 | TRBV4-1 | medium-sized | CASSPTGGNQPQHF | TGCGCCAGCAGCCCTACAGGGGGGAATCAGCCCCAGCATTTT
TRBJ2-7 | - | TRBV6-1 | - | CASLRLGGYEQYF | TGTGCCAGCCTCCGCTTGGGTGGCTACGAGCAGTACTTC
TRBJ2-7 | - | TRBV3-1 | - | CASSQGVGFSYEQYF | TGTGCCAGCAGCCAAGGGGTGGGGTTCTCCTACGAGCAGTACTTC
TRBJ1-1 | - | TRBV12-3/TRBV12-4 | medium-sized | CASTGSRTEAFF | TGTGCCAGCACTGGGAGCCGTACTGAAGCTTTCTTT
TRBJ1-2 | TRBD1 | TRBV6-1 | medium-sized | CASIGTGVRRTNYGYTF | TGTGCCAGCATTGGGACAGGGGTGAGGAGAACTAACTATGGCTACACCTTC
TRBJ2-1 | - | TRBV6-4 | medium-sized | CASSDTGRDEQFF | TGTGCCAGCAGTGACACAGGGAGGGATGAGCAGTTCTTC
TRBJ2-7 | - | TRBV14 | - | CASSQVRSSYEQYF | TGTGCCAGCAGCCAAGTGCGGAGTTCCTACGAGCAGTACTTC
TRBJ2-5 | - | TRBV20-1 | - | CSARDLRQAEETQYF | TGCAGTGCTAGAGATCTCCGGCAGGCGGAAGAGACCCAGTACTTC
TRBJ2-3 | - | TRBV7-3 | - | CASSLTVGATDTQYF | TGTGCCAGCAGCTTAACCGTGGGAGCAACAGATACGCAGTATTTT
TRBJ2-4 | - | TRBV10-3 | many | CATARAKNIQYF | TGTGCCACAGCGCGAGCCAAAAACATTCAGTACTTC
TRBJ1-1 | - | TRBV20-1 | - | CSARETTNTEAFF | TGCAGTGCTAGGGAGACCACGAACACTGAAGCTTTCTTT
TRBJ2-1 | - | TRBV11-1 | - | CASSLTPRDGYNEQFF | TGTGCCAGCAGCCTAACGCCTAGGGATGGCTACAATGAGCAGTTCTTC
TRBJ1-1 | - | TRBV20-1 | - | CSAPKSTEAFF | TGCAGTGCCCCGAAGAGCACTGAAGCTTTCTTT
TRBJ2-1 | - | TRBV6-1 | few | CASSNSWSAPDEQFF | TGTGCCAGCAGTAATAGCTGGAGTGCCCCCGATGAGCAGTTCTTC
TRBJ2-2 | TRBD1 | TRBV5-1 | many | CASSLTGGRDTGELFF | TGCGCCAGCAGCCTGACAGGGGGAAGGGACACCGGGGAGCTGTTTTTT
TRBJ1-5 | - | TRBV6-1 | many | CASSSKAGSLSNQPQHF | TGTGCCAGCAGTTCCAAAGCCGGGAGTTTGAGCAATCAGCCCCAGCATTTT
TRBJ1-1 | - | TRBV20-1 | - | CSALHEGSTEAFF | TGCAGTGCCCTGCACGAGGGGTCCACTGAAGCTTTCTTT
TRBJ2-5 | - | TRBV6-1 | few | CASSEFQGGQETQYF | TGTGCCAGCAGTGAATTCCAGGGGGGACAAGAGACCCAGTACTTC
TRBJ2-1 | TRBD2 | TRBV20-1 | many | CSVGLAPKAEQFF | TGCAGTGTTGGACTAGCGCCAAAGGCGGAGCAGTTCTTC
TRBJ2-7 | TRBD1 | TRBV29-1 | few | CSVDSAGTGGYEQYF | TGCAGCGTTGACTCGGCCGGGACAGGGGGTTACGAGCAGTACTTC
TRBJ2-5 | - | TRBV19 | few | CASTRGLGETQYF | TGTGCCAGTACCCGGGGTCTAGGGGAGACCCAGTACTTC
TRBJ2-2 | TRBD2 | TRBV6-5 | few | CASSYSPSGITGELFF | TGTGCCAGCAGTTACTCCCCTAGCGGGATCACCGGGGAGCTGTTTTTT
TRBJ1-6 | - | TRBV6-6 | - | CASSYSAGYNSPLHF | TGTGCCAGCAGTTACTCCGCGGGGTATAATTCACCCCTCCACTTT
TRBJ1-2 | - | TRBV6-1 | many | CASIDWGNYGYTF | TGTGCCAGCATAGACTGGGGGAACTATGGCTACACCTTC